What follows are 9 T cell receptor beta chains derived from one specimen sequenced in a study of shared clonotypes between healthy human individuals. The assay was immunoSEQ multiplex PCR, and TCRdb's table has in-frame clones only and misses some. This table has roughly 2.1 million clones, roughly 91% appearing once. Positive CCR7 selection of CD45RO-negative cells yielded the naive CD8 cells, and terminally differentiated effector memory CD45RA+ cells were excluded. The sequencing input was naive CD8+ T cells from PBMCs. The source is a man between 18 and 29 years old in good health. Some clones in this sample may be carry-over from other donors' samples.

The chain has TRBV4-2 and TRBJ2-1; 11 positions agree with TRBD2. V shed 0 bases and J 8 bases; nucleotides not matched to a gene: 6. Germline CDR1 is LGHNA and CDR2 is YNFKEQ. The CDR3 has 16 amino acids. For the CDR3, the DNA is TGTGCCAGCAGCCAAGACCCGGGACTAGCGGTCCATGAGCAGTTCTTC. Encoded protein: CASSQDPGLAVHEQFF.

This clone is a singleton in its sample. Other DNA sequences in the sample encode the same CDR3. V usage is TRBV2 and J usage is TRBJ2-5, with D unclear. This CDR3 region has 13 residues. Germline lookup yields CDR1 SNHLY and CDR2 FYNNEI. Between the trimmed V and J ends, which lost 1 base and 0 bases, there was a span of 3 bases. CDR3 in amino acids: CASSEGHQETQYF. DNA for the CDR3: TGTGCCAGCAGTGAAGGCCACCAAGAGACCCAGTACTTC.

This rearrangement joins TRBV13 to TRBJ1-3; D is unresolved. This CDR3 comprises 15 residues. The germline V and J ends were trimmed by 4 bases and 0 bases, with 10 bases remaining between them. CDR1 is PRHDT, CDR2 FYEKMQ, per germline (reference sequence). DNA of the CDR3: TGTGCCAGCAGCTCTACCAGGCTCTCTGGAAACACCATATATTTT. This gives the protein CASSSTRLSGNTIYF.

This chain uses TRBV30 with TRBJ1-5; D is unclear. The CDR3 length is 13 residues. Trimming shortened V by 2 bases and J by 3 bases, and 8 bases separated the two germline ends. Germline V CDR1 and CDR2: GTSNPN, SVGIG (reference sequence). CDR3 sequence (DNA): TGTGCCTGGAGTCACATGAACAATCAGCCCCAGCATTTT. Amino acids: CAWSHMNNQPQHF.

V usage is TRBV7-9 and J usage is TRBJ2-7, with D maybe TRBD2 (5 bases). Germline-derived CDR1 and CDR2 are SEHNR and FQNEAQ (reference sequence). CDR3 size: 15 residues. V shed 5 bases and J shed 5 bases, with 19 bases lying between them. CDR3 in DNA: TGTGCCAGCAGCCCGCCGGGGAGCGGTAACAACGAGCAGTACTTC. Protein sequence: CASSPPGSGNNEQYF.

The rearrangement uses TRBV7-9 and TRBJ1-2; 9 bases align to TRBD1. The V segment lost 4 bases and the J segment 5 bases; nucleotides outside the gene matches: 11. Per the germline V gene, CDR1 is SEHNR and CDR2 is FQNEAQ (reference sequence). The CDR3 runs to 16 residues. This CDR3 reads CASSSSGTGGLYGYTF. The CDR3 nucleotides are TGTGCCAGCAGCTCTTCCGGAACAGGGGGCTTATATGGCTACACCTTC.

As DNA, the CDR3 is TGTGCCAGCAGCCCAGACAGAAGGACAGATACGCAGTATTTT. Translating it yields CASSPDRRTDTQYF. This sequence joins TRBV6-1 and TRBJ2-3, with TRBD1 as a possible D gene (5 bases). Germline CDR1 MNHNS, CDR2 SASEGT. V shed 6 bases and J shed 3 bases, with 13 bases lying between them. The CDR3 runs 14 residues.

Written as DNA, the CDR3 is TGCGCCAGCAGCCCCGGTCCCGTGGGACAGCCCCAGCATTTT. Translating it yields CASSPGPVGQPQHF. The chain links TRBV4-1 to TRBJ1-5, with D hard to call. The V gene lost 4 bases and the J gene lost 7 bases, with 14 bases spanning the gap. The CDR3 runs 14 residues. Germline V gives CDR1 MGHRA, CDR2 YSYEKL.

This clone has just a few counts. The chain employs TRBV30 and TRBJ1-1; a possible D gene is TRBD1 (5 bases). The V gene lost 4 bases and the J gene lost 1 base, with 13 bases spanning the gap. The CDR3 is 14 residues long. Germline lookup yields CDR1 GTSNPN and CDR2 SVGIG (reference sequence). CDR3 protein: CAWIWGSTNTEAFF. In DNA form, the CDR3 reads TGTGCCTGGATCTGGGGCAGTACGAACACTGAAGCTTTCTTT.